The source of this T cell receptor beta chain is a study of T cell changes during pregnancy in multiple sclerosis. Measured with immunoSEQ multiplex PCR; TCRdb has only the in-frame clones, and not every one. The sample gives approximately 92,000 clones, approximately 93% of which show up once; 0.99% is in the top ten. This CDR3 spans 14 amino acids. Trimming left V 1 base short and J 8 bases short, with 12 bases between. CDR1 is SGHTA and CDR2 is FQGNSA in the germline V gene. This clonotype was obtained from a female donor with multiple sclerosis, enrolled in a pregnancy study. This sequence joins TRBV7-2 and TRBJ2-1; D is possibly TRBD1 (5 bases). The sequencing used peripheral blood, collected after pregnancy. CDR3 sequence (DNA): TGTGCCAGCAGCTTAGGTCCAGGGCTCGATGAGCAGTTCTTC. Translating it yields CASSLGPGLDEQFF.